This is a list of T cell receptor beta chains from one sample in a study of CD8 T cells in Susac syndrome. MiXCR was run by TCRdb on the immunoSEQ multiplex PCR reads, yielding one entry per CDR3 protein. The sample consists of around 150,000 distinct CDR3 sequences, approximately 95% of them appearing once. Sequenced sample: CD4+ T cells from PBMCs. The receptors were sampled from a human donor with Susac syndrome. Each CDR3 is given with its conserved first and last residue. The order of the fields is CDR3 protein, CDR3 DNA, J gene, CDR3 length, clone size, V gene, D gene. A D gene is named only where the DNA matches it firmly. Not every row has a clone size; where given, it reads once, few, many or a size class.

cdr3_aa: CASSMDSLWTF
cdr3_nt: TGTGCCAGCAGCATGGACAGTCTCTGGACCTTC
j_call: TRBJ1-2
cdr3_length: 11
clone_size: -
v_call: TRBV11-2
d_call: -

cdr3_aa: CASSQVLNEQFF
cdr3_nt: TGTGCCAGCAGCCAAGTCCTCAATGAGCAGTTCTTC
j_call: TRBJ2-1
cdr3_length: 12
clone_size: -
v_call: TRBV3-1
d_call: -

cdr3_aa: CASNDLGTGNTGELFF
cdr3_nt: TGTGCCAGCAACGACCTCGGGACAGGGAACACCGGGGAGCTGTTTTTT
j_call: TRBJ2-2
cdr3_length: 16
clone_size: -
v_call: TRBV12-3/TRBV12-4
d_call: TRBD1

cdr3_aa: CASSEEGSSPLHF
cdr3_nt: TGTGCCAGCAGTGAAGAGGGTAGTTCACCCCTCCACTTT
j_call: TRBJ1-6
cdr3_length: 13
clone_size: once
v_call: TRBV2
d_call: -

cdr3_aa: CSVVDRGSNQPQHF
cdr3_nt: TGCAGCGTCGTTGACAGGGGAAGCAATCAGCCCCAGCATTTT
j_call: TRBJ1-5
cdr3_length: 14
clone_size: -
v_call: TRBV29-1
d_call: TRBD1

cdr3_aa: CASRAFPETEAFF
cdr3_nt: TGTGCCAGCAGGGCGTTCCCGGAGACTGAAGCTTTCTTT
j_call: TRBJ1-1
cdr3_length: 13
clone_size: -
v_call: TRBV12-3/TRBV12-4
d_call: -

cdr3_aa: CASSVAGSGANVLTF
cdr3_nt: TGTGCCAGCAGCGTGGCGGGTTCTGGGGCCAACGTCCTGACTTTC
j_call: TRBJ2-6
cdr3_length: 15
clone_size: few
v_call: TRBV5-6
d_call: -

cdr3_aa: CSAARDALEAFF
cdr3_nt: TGCAGTGCCGCGAGGGACGCTTTAGAAGCTTTCTTT
j_call: TRBJ1-1
cdr3_length: 12
clone_size: -
v_call: TRBV20-1
d_call: -

cdr3_aa: CASSPGRSGFTNEQFF
cdr3_nt: TGTGCCAGCAGCCCCGGACGTTCCGGGTTCACTAATGAGCAGTTCTTC
j_call: TRBJ2-1
cdr3_length: 16
clone_size: -
v_call: TRBV7-9
d_call: -

cdr3_aa: CASSDAPFGGYTF
cdr3_nt: TGTGCCAGCAGTGATGCCCCTTTCGGGGGCTACACCTTC
j_call: TRBJ1-2
cdr3_length: 13
clone_size: -
v_call: TRBV2
d_call: -

cdr3_aa: CASSVYEQYF
cdr3_nt: TGTGCCAGCAGTGTGTACGAGCAGTACTTC
j_call: TRBJ2-7
cdr3_length: 10
clone_size: -
v_call: TRBV2
d_call: -

cdr3_aa: CSAHRVNQAQHF
cdr3_nt: TGCAGTGCCCACAGGGTTAATCAGGCCCAGCATTTT
j_call: TRBJ1-5
cdr3_length: 12
clone_size: -
v_call: TRBV20-1
d_call: -

cdr3_aa: CSAKSGTGGPDTQYF
cdr3_nt: TGCAGTGCTAAATCGGGGACAGGGGGCCCAGATACGCAGTATTTT
j_call: TRBJ2-3
cdr3_length: 15
clone_size: -
v_call: TRBV20-1
d_call: TRBD1

cdr3_aa: CSARVSGQPLSNQPQHF
cdr3_nt: TGCAGTGCTAGGGTTTCGGGGCAGCCCCTTAGCAATCAGCCCCAGCATTTT
j_call: TRBJ1-5
cdr3_length: 17
clone_size: -
v_call: TRBV20-1
d_call: -

cdr3_aa: CASSPGRLNTEAFF
cdr3_nt: TGTGCCAGCAGCCCGGGACGTCTGAACACTGAAGCTTTCTTT
j_call: TRBJ1-1
cdr3_length: 14
clone_size: few
v_call: TRBV14
d_call: -

cdr3_aa: CADGTSGSHEQFF
cdr3_nt: TGTGCCGACGGGACTAGCGGGAGCCATGAGCAGTTCTTC
j_call: TRBJ2-1
cdr3_length: 13
clone_size: -
v_call: TRBV7-9
d_call: TRBD2

cdr3_aa: CASSGVQETQYF
cdr3_nt: TGTGCCAGCAGTGGGGTTCAAGAGACCCAGTACTTC
j_call: TRBJ2-5
cdr3_length: 12
clone_size: -
v_call: TRBV6-6
d_call: -

cdr3_aa: CAIAPNPYEQYF
cdr3_nt: TGTGCCATCGCCCCAAACCCCTACGAGCAGTACTTC
j_call: TRBJ2-7
cdr3_length: 12
clone_size: -
v_call: TRBV10-3
d_call: -

cdr3_aa: CASSRQAGDSPLHF
cdr3_nt: TGTGCCAGTAGTCGCCAGGCGGGCGATTCACCCCTCCACTTT
j_call: TRBJ1-6
cdr3_length: 14
clone_size: -
v_call: TRBV19
d_call: -

cdr3_aa: CASSDQGYEAFF
cdr3_nt: TGTGCCAGCAGTGATCAGGGATATGAAGCTTTCTTT
j_call: TRBJ1-1
cdr3_length: 12
clone_size: -
v_call: TRBV25-1
d_call: -

cdr3_aa: CASSLLGAALSYNEQFF
cdr3_nt: TGTGCCAGCAGCTTATTAGGTGCAGCATTATCCTACAATGAGCAGTTCTTC
j_call: TRBJ2-1
cdr3_length: 17
clone_size: -
v_call: TRBV7-9
d_call: -

cdr3_aa: CASIPGGRGREQYF
cdr3_nt: TGTGCCAGCATCCCGGGTGGCAGGGGGCGCGAGCAGTACTTC
j_call: TRBJ2-7
cdr3_length: 14
clone_size: -
v_call: TRBV6-6
d_call: TRBD1

cdr3_aa: CRVTGEDTQYF
cdr3_nt: TGCAGAGTCACAGGGGAGGATACGCAGTATTTT
j_call: TRBJ2-3
cdr3_length: 11
clone_size: -
v_call: TRBV20-1
d_call: TRBD1

cdr3_aa: CASSSFFGRAGELFF
cdr3_nt: TGTGCCAGCAGTTCCTTTTTCGGACGGGCCGGGGAGCTGTTTTTT
j_call: TRBJ2-2
cdr3_length: 15
clone_size: -
v_call: TRBV28
d_call: -

cdr3_aa: CSARTITGYGYTF
cdr3_nt: TGCAGTGCTAGAACTATAACGGGGTATGGCTACACCTTC
j_call: TRBJ1-2
cdr3_length: 13
clone_size: once
v_call: TRBV20-1
d_call: -

cdr3_aa: CASGTGTGGPGANVLTF
cdr3_nt: TGCGCCAGCGGCACCGGGACAGGGGGTCCTGGGGCCAACGTCCTGACTTTC
j_call: TRBJ2-6
cdr3_length: 17
clone_size: -
v_call: TRBV5-1
d_call: TRBD1

cdr3_aa: CASSRLPGLATSTDTQYF
cdr3_nt: TGTGCCAGCAGCCGACTACCGGGACTAGCGACTAGCACAGATACGCAGTATTTT
j_call: TRBJ2-3
cdr3_length: 18
clone_size: -
v_call: TRBV7-9
d_call: TRBD2

cdr3_aa: CSARWQLNTEAFF
cdr3_nt: TGCAGTGCTAGGTGGCAGCTTAACACTGAAGCTTTCTTT
j_call: TRBJ1-1
cdr3_length: 13
clone_size: -
v_call: TRBV20-1
d_call: -

cdr3_aa: CASSPTLSGYEQYF
cdr3_nt: TGTGCCAGCAGCCCCACCCTTAGTGGGTACGAGCAGTACTTC
j_call: TRBJ2-7
cdr3_length: 14
clone_size: -
v_call: TRBV3-1
d_call: -

cdr3_aa: CSVESLAGAEQFF
cdr3_nt: TGCAGCGTTGAATCTCTAGCGGGAGCTGAGCAGTTCTTC
j_call: TRBJ2-1
cdr3_length: 13
clone_size: -
v_call: TRBV29-1
d_call: TRBD2

cdr3_aa: CSANPPERKTDTQYF
cdr3_nt: TGCAGTGCTAACCCCCCTGAGCGGAAAACAGATACGCAGTATTTT
j_call: TRBJ2-3
cdr3_length: 15
clone_size: -
v_call: TRBV20-1
d_call: -

cdr3_aa: CASSSTGELFF
cdr3_nt: TGCGCCAGCAGCTCCACCGGGGAGCTGTTTTTT
j_call: TRBJ2-2
cdr3_length: 11
clone_size: few
v_call: TRBV5-1
d_call: -

cdr3_aa: CASSPRGGRDSPLHF
cdr3_nt: TGTGCCAGCAGTCCCCGTGGGGGGCGGGATTCACCCCTCCACTTT
j_call: TRBJ1-6
cdr3_length: 15
clone_size: once
v_call: TRBV12-3/TRBV12-4
d_call: -

cdr3_aa: CSARLGLAGTQETQYF
cdr3_nt: TGCAGTGCTAGATTGGGACTAGCGGGGACCCAAGAGACCCAGTACTTC
j_call: TRBJ2-5
cdr3_length: 16
clone_size: -
v_call: TRBV20-1
d_call: TRBD2

cdr3_aa: CASSLRELGEQFF
cdr3_nt: TGCGCCAGCAGCCTTAGGGAGTTGGGTGAGCAGTTCTTC
j_call: TRBJ2-1
cdr3_length: 13
clone_size: -
v_call: TRBV4-1
d_call: -

cdr3_aa: CASQDLDTQYF
cdr3_nt: TGTGCCAGCCAGGACTTGGATACGCAGTATTTT
j_call: TRBJ2-3
cdr3_length: 11
clone_size: -
v_call: TRBV21-1
d_call: -

cdr3_aa: CASSWGQPGGGTDTQYF
cdr3_nt: TGTGCCAGCAGTTGGGGCCAACCAGGGGGCGGCACAGATACGCAGTATTTT
j_call: TRBJ2-3
cdr3_length: 17
clone_size: -
v_call: TRBV12-3/TRBV12-4
d_call: TRBD1

cdr3_aa: CAGDDGKKLFF
cdr3_nt: TGTGCCGGTGATGATGGCAAAAAACTGTTTTTT
j_call: TRBJ1-4
cdr3_length: 11
clone_size: -
v_call: TRBV27
d_call: -

cdr3_aa: CAISESGQGYGYTF
cdr3_nt: TGTGCCATCAGTGAGTCGGGACAGGGTTATGGCTACACCTTC
j_call: TRBJ1-2
cdr3_length: 14
clone_size: -
v_call: TRBV10-3
d_call: TRBD1

cdr3_aa: CSGLVGASYGYTF
cdr3_nt: TGCAGCGGACTAGTGGGGGCTAGCTATGGCTACACCTTC
j_call: TRBJ1-2
cdr3_length: 13
clone_size: -
v_call: TRBV29-1
d_call: -

cdr3_aa: CATSPTSGKSGDTQYF
cdr3_nt: TGTGCCACCAGCCCTACTAGCGGGAAATCCGGAGATACGCAGTATTTT
j_call: TRBJ2-3
cdr3_length: 16
clone_size: -
v_call: TRBV15
d_call: TRBD2

cdr3_aa: CASSLAVGTSTDTQYF
cdr3_nt: TGTGCCAGCAGCTTAGCAGTAGGGACTAGCACAGATACGCAGTATTTT
j_call: TRBJ2-3
cdr3_length: 16
clone_size: -
v_call: TRBV7-9
d_call: -

cdr3_aa: CSANGGDPYEQYF
cdr3_nt: TGCAGTGCTAACGGGGGGGACCCCTACGAGCAGTACTTC
j_call: TRBJ2-7
cdr3_length: 13
clone_size: -
v_call: TRBV20-1
d_call: TRBD2

cdr3_aa: CASSPRREEHSKTQYF
cdr3_nt: TGTGCCAGCAGCCCCCGCCGGGAGGAACATTCGAAGACCCAGTACTTC
j_call: TRBJ2-5
cdr3_length: 16
clone_size: -
v_call: TRBV9
d_call: TRBD2

cdr3_aa: CASSYGSGFNTGELFF
cdr3_nt: TGTGCCAGCAGTTACGGGTCGGGGTTTAACACCGGGGAGCTGTTTTTT
j_call: TRBJ2-2
cdr3_length: 16
clone_size: -
v_call: TRBV6-2/TRBV6-3
d_call: -

cdr3_aa: CASRKNRGGETQYF
cdr3_nt: TGTGCCAGCAGAAAGAACCGGGGGGGAGAGACCCAGTACTTC
j_call: TRBJ2-5
cdr3_length: 14
clone_size: -
v_call: TRBV12-3/TRBV12-4
d_call: TRBD2